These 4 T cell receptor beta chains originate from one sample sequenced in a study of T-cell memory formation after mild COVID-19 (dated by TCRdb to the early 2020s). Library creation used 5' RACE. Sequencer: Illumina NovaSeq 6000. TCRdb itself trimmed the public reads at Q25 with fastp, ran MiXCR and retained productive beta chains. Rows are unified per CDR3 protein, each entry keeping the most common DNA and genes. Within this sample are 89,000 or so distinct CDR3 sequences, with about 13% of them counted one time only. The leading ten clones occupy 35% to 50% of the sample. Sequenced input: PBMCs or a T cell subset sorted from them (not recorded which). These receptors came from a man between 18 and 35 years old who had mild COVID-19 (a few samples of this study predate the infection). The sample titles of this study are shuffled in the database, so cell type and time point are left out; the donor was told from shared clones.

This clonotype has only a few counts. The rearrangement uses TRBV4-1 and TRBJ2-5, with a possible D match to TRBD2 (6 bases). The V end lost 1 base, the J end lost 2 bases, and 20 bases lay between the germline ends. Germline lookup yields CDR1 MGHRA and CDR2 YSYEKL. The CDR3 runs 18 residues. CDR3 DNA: TGCGCCAGCAGCCAAGCTCCGGGACTCGTAGGGTCTCAAGAGACCCAGTACTTC. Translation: CASSQAPGLVGSQETQYF.

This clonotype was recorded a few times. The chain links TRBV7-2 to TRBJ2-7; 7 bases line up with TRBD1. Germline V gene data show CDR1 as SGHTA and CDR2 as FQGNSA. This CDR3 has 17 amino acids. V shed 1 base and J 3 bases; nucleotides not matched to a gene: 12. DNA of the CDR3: TGTGCCAGCAGCTTAGGGTTGGGACAGTACCCTGACTACGAGCAGTACTTC. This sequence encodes CASSLGLGQYPDYEQYF.

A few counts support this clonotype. The CDR3 spells CATTQGDSNQPQHF. CDR3 coding DNA: TGTGCCACCACCCAGGGGGATAGCAATCAGCCCCAGCATTTT. The gene calls are TRBV15 and TRBJ1-5; 7 bases align to TRBD1. Germline-derived CDR1 and CDR2 are LNHNV and YYDKDF (reference sequence). The CDR3 has 14 amino acids. Germline trimming cut 7 bases from V and 0 bases from J; bases unmatched to any gene: 3. Supplemented by reference TRBV15 and TRBJ1-5, the full variable domain reads DAMVIQNPRYQVTQFGKPVTLSCSQTLNHNVMYWYQQKSSQAPKLLFHYYDKDFNNEADTPDNFQSRRPNTSFCFLDIRSPGLGDTAMYLCATTQGDSNQPQHFGDGTRLSIL.

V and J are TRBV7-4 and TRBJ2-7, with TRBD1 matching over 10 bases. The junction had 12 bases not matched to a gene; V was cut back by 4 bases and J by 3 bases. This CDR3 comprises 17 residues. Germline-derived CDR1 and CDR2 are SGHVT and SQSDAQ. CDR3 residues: CASSSRDRGSGGYEQYF. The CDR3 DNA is TGTGCCAGCAGCTCCCGGGACAGGGGTTCGGGAGGCTACGAGCAGTACTTC.